This entry is about one T cell receptor (beta chain). Its specificity is not known. This sample stems from a study of a mutant IDH1 vaccine in newly diagnosed glioma. V was trimmed by 2 bases and J by 0 bases, leaving 11 bases between them. CDR1 KGHSH and CDR2 LQKENI come from the germline V gene. This CDR3 region has 16 residues. The time point here: week 35, safety follow-up. It was 300 ug of mutant IDH1 20-mer peptide that made up each vaccine dose, given with topical imiquimod. There were new WHO grade 3 or 4 astrocytomas in the donors, and these were IDH1-mutant and ATRX-lost. Using immunoSEQ multiplex PCR, the repertoire was profiled, and TCRdb retains in-frame clones only, with some absent. The data contain 60,000 or so clones, less than 90% of them seen just once; the ten biggest clones take up around 4%. Study outcomes and limitations: There were vaccine-induced immune responses in roughly 93% of the patients.

The sequences come from PBMCs, collected from a glioma patient whose treatment included an IDH1 peptide vaccine. This receptor was obtained from a man aged 30 to 45 with glioma. The genes are TRBV18 and TRBJ2-1; D gene uncertain. The CDR3 coding sequence is TGTGCCAGCTCACCAATGGCCCGGAGCTCCTACAATGAGCAGTTCTTC. Amino acid sequence: CASSPMARSSYNEQFF.